Sequencing of this T cell receptor beta chain was carried out in a study of sequential checkpoint blockade in melanoma (dated by TCRdb to the late 2010s). About the full investigation: In a 1:1 randomization, patients received either first-line nivolumab then ipilimumab (arm A) or ipilimumab then nivolumab (arm B). Maintenance nivolumab came after both trial sequences.

Taken from the germline V gene, the CDR1 and CDR2 loops are SGHTA and FQGNSA. Including the terminal cysteine and phenylalanine, the CDR3 comprises 16 residues. Only CDR3 DNA is held: 48 bases, read in frame from base 1. Germline trimming: 1 base from V, 4 bases from J; junction bases outside gene matches: 8. Beyond this particular receptor, the publication reports: The response-prediction model combining TCR metrics and mutation burden needs validation in larger, independent patient cohorts.

In regard to this clone: Its antigen has not been determined. Base qualities are not at hand, and no much larger clone is one base apart.

TCRbeta CDR3 regions were immunosequenced from genomic DNA with the immunoSEQ Assay. Genomic DNA was amplified by bias-controlled multiplex PCR before high-throughput sequencing. The original pipeline was this. To quantify the absolute abundance of each unique TCRbeta CDR3 region, the sequences were collapsed and filtered. Clonality, defined as 1 minus Pielou's evenness, was calculated using productive rearrangements only. A previously published method was used to identify clones whose frequencies were significantly greater in on-treatment samples than in baseline samples. TCRdb stores this immuneACCESS table with in-frame sequences only. Part of the clones is absent; in the studies checked, under half of the shortfall reflects unresolved V genes, and no reason is known for the rest. That table is the source of V, J and clone size, and D and trimming were worked out from the DNA. The sample data list about 10,000 clones, and around 80% of these were observed just once. Together, the top ten hold about an eighth of the sample.

Read against the paper, the sample's treatment or condition label means: randomized to nivolumab then ipilimumab (arm A) or the reverse (arm B). Prior DNA-damaging chemotherapy had not been received by any trial patient. Live CD3+CD8+ cells negative for CD19 and CD56 were sorted from thawed PBMCs on a FACS Aria II flow cytometer. The samples were obtained from melanoma patients enrolled in CheckMate 064, an open-label, randomized phase II trial testing sequential checkpoint blockade. Peripheral blood mononuclear cells were obtained through leukapheresis, purified using Ficoll-Paque, and frozen in human serum containing 10% DMSO. Immediately after sorting, the purity of sorted blood CD3+CD8+ cells was verified to be >95%, after which DNA was extracted.

The chain uses TRBV7-2 and TRBJ2-5; 8 nucleotides in the junction match TRBD2. The receptor comes from a human donor with melanoma. The sample consisted of CD8+ T cells sorted from blood (inferred from file names), taken from a patient given nivolumab and ipilimumab in sequence. The encoded CDR3 is CASSLGAVAGRETQYF. In nucleotides, the sequence is TGTGCCAGCAGCTTAGGGGCGGTAGCGGGACGAGAGACCCAGTACTTC.